This T cell receptor (beta chain) was identified during a study of metastatic and nonmetastatic thyroid tumors. This clone is labeled medium-sized (0.01 to 0.1%). The CDR3 loop spans 18 amino acids. Germline V gives CDR1 SGHRS, CDR2 YFSETQ. Trimming removed 1 base from V and 5 bases from J, with 25 bases in between. TCRdb re-called the PCR reads through MiXCR. The sample lists around 30,000 clones; approximately 12% were seen once. Thyroid surgery was preceded by no treatment in any patient. Sequenced sample: blood. This chain joins TRBV5-1 and TRBJ2-7; tentative D call: TRBD1 (6 bases). The clonotype originates from a female donor with papillary thyroid cancer or a benign thyroid nodule (not recorded which). Some clones in this sample may be carry-over from other donors' samples. The CDR3 region is CASSLTFRGFSQGDEQYF. CDR3 bases: TGCGCCAGCAGCTTGACGTTTCGGGGATTTTCACAGGGTGACGAGCAGTACTTC.